The TCR beta chain under discussion was sequenced for a study of control samples from healthy donors and cancer patients (dated by TCRdb to the early 2020s). Trimming takes 5 bases from V and 8 bases from J, and the germline ends sit 14 bases apart. CDR3 length: 13 amino acids, cysteine to phenylalanine. Only CDR3 DNA remains: 39 bases, in frame from the first base. A remark on this clone: What antigen it recognizes has not been identified. No base quality information exists; no much larger clone differs at one position.

Library generation was performed with the immunoSEQ multiplex PCR assay. This is the immuneACCESS table as TCRdb keeps it, with only in-frame sequences that have V and J called. A part of the clones is gone; compared with another copy, unresolved V genes explain less than half, and the rest is unexplained. The sample table lists over 100,000 clones, around 93% of them with a count of one. Over 2% of the sample rests with the top ten. Sequencing used blood. The sequence was obtained from a woman in her 50s in good health. The sequence joins TRBV12-3 or TRBV12-4 to TRBJ2-3; the D gene remains uncertain. The DNA reads as follows: TGTGCCAGCAGTCCCAAGCGTTTGTTTACGCAGTATTTT. This is translated as CASSPKRLFTQYF.